This passage covers 8 T cell receptor beta chains from one sample sequenced in a study of molecular identifiers for immune sequencing clone quantification. MiXCR, applied by TCRdb to the PCR reads, yields one record per CDR3 protein. Counted here are roughly 10,000 distinct CDR3 sequences, roughly a fifth occurring once; the ten biggest clones make up around 1.7%. Sequencing was carried out using naive CD8+ T cells from blood, with Jurkat cell RNA spiked in. Noted subset: FACS-sorted CD8+CD4-CCR7+CD45RA+ naive T cells. All receptors derive from a human donor in good health. Some libraries in this study had Jurkat cell RNA spiked in.

Judged by abundance, this clonotype is medium-sized. V and J are TRBV7-6 and TRBJ1-2, with D perhaps matching TRBD1 (6 bases). Germline CDR1 SGHVS, CDR2 FNYEAQ. Trimming took 7 bases from V and 1 from J, leaving 19 bases between them. CDR3 size: 16 residues. The CDR3: CASTSTQGGGNYGYTF. CDR3 in DNA: TGTGCCAGCACCTCAACGCAGGGAGGGGGTAACTATGGCTACACCTTC.

This clonotype was seen many times. The gene calls are TRBV6-5 and TRBJ1-2; D is perhaps TRBD1 (5 bases). Trimming took 2 bases from V and 8 from J, leaving 15 bases between them. This CDR3 region has 14 residues. Germline V gene data show CDR1 as MNHEY and CDR2 as SVGAGI. The CDR3 sequence: CASSYREGPAGYTF. The CDR3 nucleotides are TGTGCCAGCAGTTACAGGGAGGGGCCGGCAGGCTACACCTTC.

This clonotype counts as medium-sized. The V gene is TRBV7-9, the J gene TRBJ2-7; D is unresolved. Trimming left V 3 bases short and J 2 bases short, with 14 bases between. The CDR3 consists of 15 residues. CDR1 is SEHNR and CDR2 is FQNEAQ in the germline V gene (reference sequence). CDR3 nucleotides: TGTGCCAGCAGCTTCAAGGAGAGGCTGGCCTACGAGCAGTACTTC. Its translation is CASSFKERLAYEQYF.

This clonotype is medium-sized by share. V gene TRBV30 combines with J gene TRBJ2-7, with a tentative D call TRBD2 (5 bases). The germline V gene has CDR1 GTSNPN and CDR2 SVGIG (reference sequence). There are 14 residues in the CDR3. V dropped 4 bases and J dropped 3 bases, with 16 bases sitting between them. The CDR3: CAWNPRVDFYEQYF. The CDR3 nucleotides read TGTGCCTGGAACCCACGGGTGGACTTCTACGAGCAGTACTTC.

This chain uses TRBV28 with TRBJ2-7; the D gene is possibly TRBD1 (6 bases). CDR1 is MDHEN and CDR2 is SYDVKM in the germline V gene. V dropped 6 bases and J dropped 3 bases, with 12 bases sitting between them. The CDR3 spans 13 residues. The CDR3 DNA is TGTGCCAGCAGGGGTTGGACAGACTACGAGCAGTACTTC. As protein: CASRGWTDYEQYF.

This clonotype is medium-sized within its sample. The chain is built from TRBV20-1 and TRBJ1-1; 10 nucleotides agree with TRBD1. Trimming cost V 1 base and J 4 bases; bases outside gene matches: 9. Germline CDR1 and CDR2: DFQATT and SNEGSKA (reference sequence). This CDR3 region has 16 residues. The CDR3 sequence is CSARGGQGVQSTEAFF. CDR3 nucleotides: TGCAGTGCTAGAGGTGGACAGGGGGTCCAATCCACTGAAGCTTTCTTT.

By share, this clonotype counts as medium-sized. V usage is TRBV7-9 and J usage is TRBJ2-1; 7 nucleotides agree with TRBD2. Germline loops: CDR1 SEHNR, CDR2 FQNEAQ (reference sequence). The length of the CDR3 is 14 residues. V was clipped by 9 bases and J by 0 bases; unmatched bases: 5. CDR3 coding DNA: TGTGCCAGTGCGGGAGAGAGCTCCTACAATGAGCAGTTCTTC. Its protein product is CASAGESSYNEQFF.

This clonotype is medium-sized (0.01 to 0.1%). Here the CDR3 reads CASSLGNSPLHF. The CDR3 bases are TGTGCCAGCAGCCTAGGGAATTCACCCCTCCACTTT. The gene calls are TRBV7-9 and TRBJ1-6; no clear D. The CDR3 covers 12 residues. Trimming cost V 5 bases and J 7 bases, with 6 bases left between them. CDR1 and CDR2 from the germline V gene are SEHNR and FQNEAQ (reference sequence). Full variable domain (missing parts from reference TRBV7-9 and TRBJ1-6): DTGVSQNPRHKITKRGQNVTFRCDPISEHNRLYWYRQTLGQGPEFLTYFQNEAQLEKSRLLSDRFSAERPKGSFSTLEIQRTEQGDSAMYLCASSLGNSPLHFGNGTRLTVT.